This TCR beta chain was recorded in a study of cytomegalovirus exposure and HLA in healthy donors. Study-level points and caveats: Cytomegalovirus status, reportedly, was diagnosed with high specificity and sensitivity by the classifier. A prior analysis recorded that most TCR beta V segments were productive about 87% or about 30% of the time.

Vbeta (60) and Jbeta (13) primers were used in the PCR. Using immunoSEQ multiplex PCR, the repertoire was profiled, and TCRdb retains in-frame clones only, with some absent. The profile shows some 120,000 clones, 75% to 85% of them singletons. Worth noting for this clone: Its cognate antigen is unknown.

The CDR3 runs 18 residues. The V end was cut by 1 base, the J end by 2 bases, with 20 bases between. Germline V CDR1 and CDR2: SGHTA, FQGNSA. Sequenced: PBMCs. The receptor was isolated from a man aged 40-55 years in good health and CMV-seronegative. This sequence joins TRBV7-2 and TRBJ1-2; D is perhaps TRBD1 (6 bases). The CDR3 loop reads CASSLVATGSSVNYGYTF. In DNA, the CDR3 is TGTGCCAGCAGCTTAGTGGCGACAGGTTCCAGTGTAAACTATGGCTACACCTTC.